These 14 T cell receptor beta chains were all obtained from the same sample, sequenced in a study of shared clonotypes between healthy human individuals. Using immunoSEQ multiplex PCR, the repertoire was profiled, and TCRdb retains in-frame clones only, with some absent. This table has more than 2,000,000 clones, more than 90% appearing once. The sequenced material came from naive CD4+ T cells sorted from blood. Subset given: CD45RA+ positively selected. Source of these receptors: a young man in good health.

The V and J genes are TRBV9 and TRBJ2-1; 13 nucleotides line up with TRBD2. This CDR3 contains 15 residues. The V segment lost 4 bases and the J segment 8 bases; nucleotides outside the gene matches: 6. CDR1 is SGDLS and CDR2 is YYNGEE in the germline V gene. The DNA for the CDR3 is TGTGCCAGCAGCCCCCGGACTAGCGGGAGTCATGAGCAGTTCTTC. Its protein product is CASSPRTSGSHEQFF.

This chain links TRBV16 with TRBJ2-4; D perhaps matches TRBD2 (5 bases). The ends were cut back, 0 bases at V and 8 bases at J, with 14 bases in the middle. Germline CDR1 and CDR2: KGHSY and FQNENV. There are 15 residues in the CDR3. As DNA, the CDR3 is TGTGCCAGCAGCCAATCACGAGGGAGAAGTCACATTCAGTACTTC. It translates to CASSQSRGRSHIQYF.

This chain links TRBV29-1 with TRBJ2-7, with 7 bases fitting TRBD1. Germline CDR1 SQVTM, CDR2 ANQGSEA. The junction had 6 bases not matched to a gene; V was cut back by 3 bases and J by 4 bases. The CDR3 is made up of 13 amino acids. The CDR3 nucleotides read TGCAGCGTTGATGGAAGGGGGCCTTACGAGCAGTACTTC. Protein sequence: CSVDGRGPYEQYF.

The V gene is TRBV7-2, the J gene TRBJ2-5; 7 bases agree with TRBD2. Germline V CDR1 and CDR2: SGHTA, FQGNSA. CDR3 length equals 14 residues. The V segment lost 4 bases and the J segment 3 bases; nucleotides outside the gene matches: 5. The CDR3 here is CASSWGGSKETQYF. The CDR3, as DNA: TGTGCCAGCAGCTGGGGGGGATCCAAAGAGACCCAGTACTTC.

Remarks on this clone: The same CDR3 arises from other DNA sequences in this sample as well. This chain joins TRBV6-5 and TRBJ2-7; D call uncertain. V dropped 0 bases and J dropped 3 bases, with 6 bases sitting between them. Germline V lookup: CDR1 MNHEY, CDR2 SVGAGI. This CDR3 spans 13 amino acids. The CDR3 region has the DNA TGTGCCAGCAGTTACTCCCGAAACTACGAGCAGTACTTC. It yields the protein CASSYSRNYEQYF.

The DNA for the CDR3 is TGTGCCAGTAGTATTCCCATCGGCAGGGGGATCCGGTCCCAATCTGGGGCCAACGTCCTGACTTTC. Translated: CASSIPIGRGIRSQSGANVLTF. The chain is built from TRBV19 and TRBJ2-6, with 7 positions matching TRBD1. CDR3 length: 22 amino acids. The trim removed 3 bases at V and 1 base at J, leaving 21 bases unmatched. The germline CDR1 and CDR2 sequences are LNHDA and SQIVND (reference sequence).

Concerning this clone itself: The sample holds other DNA sequences that translate to the same CDR3. The V call is TRBV30, the J call TRBJ2-3; D call uncertain. Germline-derived CDR1 and CDR2 are GTSNPN and SVGIG (reference sequence). Trimming stripped 0 bases from V and 2 bases from J, with 6 bases between. This CDR3 has 13 amino acids. In DNA, the CDR3 is TGTGCCTGGAGTGTACGGTCCACAGATACGCAGTATTTT. It translates to CAWSVRSTDTQYF.

The chain employs TRBV5-6 and TRBJ2-5; no reliable D call. The ends were cut back, 2 bases at V and 5 bases at J, with 13 bases in the middle. The CDR3 is 14 amino acids. CDR1 and CDR2 (germline): SGHDT, YYEEEE. The DNA for the CDR3 is TGTGCCAGCAGCTTTGGATCACGTTCGGAGACCCAGTACTTC. Protein sequence: CASSFGSRSETQYF.

V usage is TRBV7-8 and J usage is TRBJ2-1; 7 bases map to TRBD2. The CDR3 is 15 residues long. Germline V gene sequence: CDR1 SGHVS, CDR2 FQNEAQ. The ends lost 5 bases at V and 7 bases at J; junction bases unmatched: 11. DNA for the CDR3: TGTGCCAGCAGCCAGAGGGAGGGCCTTGGAAATGAGCAGTTCTTC. Translating gives CASSQREGLGNEQFF.

V usage is TRBV4-1 and J usage is TRBJ1-6; D may be TRBD1 (5 bases). This CDR3 has 16 residues. CDR1 and CDR2 (germline): MGHRA, YSYEKL. Trimming left V 4 bases short and J 7 bases short, with 17 bases between. CDR3 residues: CASSPGTAPSNSPLHF. Here the CDR3 DNA reads TGCGCCAGCAGCCCGGGGACCGCACCTAGCAATTCACCCCTCCACTTT.

The rearrangement uses TRBV6-5 and TRBJ2-5, with D hard to call. V was cut by 0 bases and J by 8 bases, with 10 bases left in between. This CDR3 comprises 13 residues. Germline V gene lookup returns CDR1 MNHEY and CDR2 SVGAGI. This CDR3 is CASSYSQKETQYF. CDR3 nucleotides: TGTGCCAGCAGTTACTCGCAGAAGGAAACCCAGTACTTC.

A word on this clone: The same CDR3 arises from other DNA sequences in this sample as well. The chain employs TRBV7-2 and TRBJ1-2, with 8 bases matching TRBD1. V lost 1 base and J lost 4; bases outside the gene matches: 5. Germline V lookup: CDR1 SGHTA, CDR2 FQGNSA. The CDR3 runs to 15 residues. CDR3 amino acids: CASSLVSQGGYGYTF. CDR3 in DNA: TGTGCCAGCAGCTTAGTATCACAGGGGGGCTATGGCTACACCTTC.

This clone was recorded once. V usage is TRBV7-3 and J usage is TRBJ1-1, with D possibly being TRBD1 (6 bases). The germline V gene has CDR1 SGHTA and CDR2 FQGTGA. V shed 5 bases and J shed 5 bases, with 12 bases lying between them. This CDR3 spans 13 amino acids. In nucleotides, the CDR3 is TGTGCCAGCAGCCCTACAGGGAGGACTGAAGCTTTCTTT. This encodes CASSPTGRTEAFF.

The chain couples TRBV7-9 to TRBJ1-2; 12 bases align to TRBD1. Looked up from germline, CDR1 is SEHNR and CDR2 is FQNEAQ (reference sequence). J lost 2 bases, V lost 4 bases, and 14 bases had no gene match. The CDR3 sequence is 19 residues long. This chain's CDR3 is CASSSTAGTGGVGNYGYTF. The CDR3 DNA is TGTGCCAGCAGCTCAACCGCCGGGACAGGGGGCGTCGGGAACTATGGCTACACCTTC.